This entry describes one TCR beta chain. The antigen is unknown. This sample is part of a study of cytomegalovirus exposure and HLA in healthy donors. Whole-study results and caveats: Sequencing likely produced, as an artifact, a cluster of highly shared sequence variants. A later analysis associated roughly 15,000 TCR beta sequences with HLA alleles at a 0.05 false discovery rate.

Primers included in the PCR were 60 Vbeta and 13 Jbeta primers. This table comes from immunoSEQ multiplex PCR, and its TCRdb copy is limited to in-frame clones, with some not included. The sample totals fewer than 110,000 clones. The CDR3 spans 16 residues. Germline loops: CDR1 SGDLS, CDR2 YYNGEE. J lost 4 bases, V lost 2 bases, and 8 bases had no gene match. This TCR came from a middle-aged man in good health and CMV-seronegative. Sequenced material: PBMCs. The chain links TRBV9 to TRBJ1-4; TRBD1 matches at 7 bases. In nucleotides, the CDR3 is TGTGCCAGCAGCGTTTCACAGGGGCTAAGTAATGAAAAACTGTTTTTT. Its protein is CASSVSQGLSNEKLFF.